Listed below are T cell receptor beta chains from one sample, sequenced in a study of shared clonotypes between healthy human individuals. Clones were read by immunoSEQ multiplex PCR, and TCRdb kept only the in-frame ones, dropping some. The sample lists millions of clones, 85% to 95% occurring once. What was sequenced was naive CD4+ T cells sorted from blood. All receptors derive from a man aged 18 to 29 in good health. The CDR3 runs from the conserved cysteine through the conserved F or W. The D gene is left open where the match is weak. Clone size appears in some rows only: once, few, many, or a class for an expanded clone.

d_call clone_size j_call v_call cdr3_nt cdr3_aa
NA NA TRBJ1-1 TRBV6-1 TGTGCCAGCAGCGTCAAATCAGCGAACACTGAAGCTTTCTTT CASSVKSANTEAFF
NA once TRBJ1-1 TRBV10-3 TGTGCCATCAGTGACCGGCTTCGGGACACTGAAGCTTTCTTT CAISDRLRDTEAFF
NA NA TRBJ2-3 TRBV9 TGTGCCAGCAGCGTAAACGAGGGTGTCACAGATACGCAGTATTTT CASSVNEGVTDTQYF
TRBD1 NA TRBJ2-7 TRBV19 TGTGCCAGTAGTCGGGACAGAAACTACGAGCAGTACTTC CASSRDRNYEQYF
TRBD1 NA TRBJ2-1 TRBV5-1 TGCGCCAGCCATCTTGGACAGGGCGGGTACAATGAGCAGTTCTTC CASHLGQGGYNEQFF
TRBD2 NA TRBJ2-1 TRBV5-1 TGCGCCAGCAGCTTGGTAGGTGCTAGCGGAAACTACAATGAGCAGTTCTTC CASSLVGASGNYNEQFF
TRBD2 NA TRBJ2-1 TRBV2 TGTGCCAGCGAAGCGGGGGGCCCGAATGAGCAGTTCTTC CASEAGGPNEQFF
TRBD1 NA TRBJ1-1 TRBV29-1 TGCAGCGTCGAACAGGGGGGAGCTTTCTTT CSVEQGGAFF
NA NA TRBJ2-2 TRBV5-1 TGCGCCAGCATCTCCGGGGGCCCGAACACCGGGGAGCTGTTTTTT CASISGGPNTGELFF
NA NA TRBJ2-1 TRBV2 TGTGCCAGCAGTGGGGCCTACAATGAGCAGTTCTTC CASSGAYNEQFF
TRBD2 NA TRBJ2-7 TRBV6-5 TGTGCCACCCAGAGGCTAGCGGGATCTTCCTACGAGCAGTACTTC CATQRLAGSSYEQYF
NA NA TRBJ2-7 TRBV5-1 TGCGCCAGCAGCTTGGCCGAGGACTACGAGCAGTACTTC CASSLAEDYEQYF
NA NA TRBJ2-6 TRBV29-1 TGCAGCGTTGGGGTTGGGGGCTCTGGGGCCAACGTCCTGACTTTC CSVGVGGSGANVLTF
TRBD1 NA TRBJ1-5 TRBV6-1 TGTGCCAGCAGTGACCAGGTGACAGGGAGCAATCAGCCCCAGCATTTT CASSDQVTGSNQPQHF
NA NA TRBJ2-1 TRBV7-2 TGTGCCAGCAGCTCCCCAGGCTCCTACAATGAGCAGTTCTTC CASSSPGSYNEQFF
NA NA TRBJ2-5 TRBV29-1 TGCAGCGTCCTCGGACAGTACCAAGAGACCCAGTACTTC CSVLGQYQETQYF
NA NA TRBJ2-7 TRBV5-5 TGTGCCAGCAGGCTCGCGGACACGAACACCTACGAGCAGTACTTC CASRLADTNTYEQYF
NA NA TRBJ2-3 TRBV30 TGTGCCTGGAGTGTGGGTGGAGTGGGAGATACGCAGTATTTT CAWSVGGVGDTQYF
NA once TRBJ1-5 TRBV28 TGTGCCAGCAGTTTATGGGGAGAAGGGGGGCAGCCCCAGCATTTT CASSLWGEGGQPQHF
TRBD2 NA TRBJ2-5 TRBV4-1 TGCGCCAGCAGGGTCGGTGGTGCTGGCGGGGGTAAAGAGACCCAGTACTTC CASRVGGAGGGKETQYF
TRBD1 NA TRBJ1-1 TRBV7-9 TGTGCCAGCAGCTGGGGACAGGGGGAGACTGAAGCTTTCTTT CASSWGQGETEAFF
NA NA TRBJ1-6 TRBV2 TGTGCCAGCTACATTACCGGACGCAACGTGAATTCACCCCTCCACTTT CASYITGRNVNSPLHF
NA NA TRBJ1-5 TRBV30 TGTGCCTGGAGTGTTGGGGGGGACCAGCCCCAGCATTTT CAWSVGGDQPQHF
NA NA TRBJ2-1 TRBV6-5 TGTGCCAGCAGACTTTTACCCCTGGGTTACAATGAGCAGTTCTTC CASRLLPLGYNEQFF
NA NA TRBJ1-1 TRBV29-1 TGCAGCGTTGGAGGTGGAGGGATATCTGAAGCTTTCTTT CSVGGGGISEAFF
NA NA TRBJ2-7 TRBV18 TGTGCCAGCTCACCCGATTCAGCCTACGAGCAGTACTTC CASSPDSAYEQYF